These 32 T cell receptor beta chains were sequenced from one sample in a study of blood T cell repertoires in COVID-19. Here immunoSEQ multiplex PCR was the method, and the copy in TCRdb shows in-frame clones only, minus some. In the table there are 200,000 to 250,000 clones, 60% to 85% of which are singletons. Sequencing was carried out using peripheral blood. The receptors come from a woman aged 70 to 79 with acute or convalescent COVID-19.

For the CDR3, the DNA is TGTGCCAGCAGTTTATCTGCCCAAGGGGGGACCCAGTACTTC. Protein product: CASSLSAQGGTQYF. V and J are TRBV27 and TRBJ2-5, with D tentatively TRBD1 (6 bases). V lost 0 bases and J lost 7, with 12 bases in between. The CDR3 runs to 14 residues. Germline V CDR1 and CDR2: MNHEY, SMNVEV (reference sequence).

The V gene is TRBV28, the J gene TRBJ1-4, with a weak D call TRBD1 (5 bases). Trimming stripped 3 bases from V and 8 bases from J, with 10 bases between. Germline V lookup: CDR1 MDHEN, CDR2 SYDVKM. The CDR3 consists of 13 residues. The CDR3 here is CASSFSGVEKLFF. CDR3 DNA sequence: TGTGCCAGCAGTTTCTCGGGGGTGGAAAAACTGTTTTTT.

This chain joins TRBV7-8 and TRBJ1-5; 7 positions match TRBD1. From germline, CDR1 is SGHVS and CDR2 FQNEAQ. With V trimmed by 6 bases and J by 5 bases, 13 bases remained unmatched. This CDR3 spans 16 amino acids. CDR3 sequence (DNA): TGTGCCAGCAGTCAATTAGCTGGGCAGGGGGATCAGCCCCAGCATTTT. This sequence encodes CASSQLAGQGDQPQHF.

The chain combines TRBV27 with TRBJ1-2; tentative D call: TRBD1 (6 bases). Germline V gene data show CDR1 as MNHEY and CDR2 as SMNVEV (reference sequence). The V and J ends lost 4 bases and 8 bases respectively, with 20 bases between them. The CDR3 is 15 residues long. In nucleotides, the CDR3 is TGTGCCAGCAGTTCTAAGGACAGCCTTATATGGGGCTACACCTTC. Amino acids: CASSSKDSLIWGYTF.

The chain joins TRBV5-6 to TRBJ2-3; 10 bases fit TRBD1. This CDR3 contains 14 residues. V lost 4 bases to trimming and J lost 5 bases; unmatched junction nucleotides: 4. Germline V gives CDR1 SGHDT, CDR2 YYEEEE. This CDR3 is CASSRDRGGDTQYF. CDR3 in DNA: TGTGCCAGCAGCCGGGACAGGGGTGGAGATACGCAGTATTTT.

This clone was counted between two and nine times. The chain combines TRBV28 with TRBJ1-6; 8 nucleotides match TRBD1. After removal of 3 bases from V and 7 bases from J, the junction contained 8 bases not matched to a gene. This CDR3 comprises 16 residues. Germline-derived CDR1 and CDR2 are MDHEN and SYDVKM. The CDR3 DNA sequence: TGTGCCAGCAGTTTCCGGACAGGGAGTATGAATTCACCCCTCCACTTT. The encoded protein is CASSFRTGSMNSPLHF.

The V call is TRBV5-1, the J call TRBJ2-3; 9 positions match TRBD1. The germline CDR1 and CDR2 sequences are SGHRS and YFSETQ. The CDR3 is made up of 16 amino acids. Germline trimming cut 3 bases from V and 1 base from J; bases unmatched to any gene: 6. The CDR3 DNA reads as TGCGCCAGCAGCTCAACAGGGGGCGCAGGCACAGATACGCAGTATTTT. This codes for CASSSTGGAGTDTQYF.

As to this clone: A read error may account for a junction end that differs from germline. The V gene is TRBV7-2, the J gene TRBJ1-2; 9 bases match TRBD1. The CDR3 contains 15 residues. Germline-derived CDR1 and CDR2 are SGHTA and FQGNSA. CDR3 amino acids: CASSPRGTGISIPHF. CDR3 sequence (DNA): TGTGCCAGCAGCCCCCGCGGGACAGGGATTTCCATCCCCCATTTC.

This clone was recorded a few times. The genes are TRBV28 and TRBJ1-3; the match to TRBD1 covers 7 bases. The CDR3 spans 15 residues. J was trimmed by 3 bases and V by 5 bases; bases with no gene match: 7. Germline assignment: CDR1 MDHEN and CDR2 SYDVKM. The CDR3 reads CASSQSGTVGNTIYF. The CDR3 DNA reads as TGTGCCAGCAGTCAATCCGGGACAGTTGGAAACACCATATATTTT. The variable domain in full, completed from reference TRBV28 and TRBJ1-3, reads DVKVTQSSRYLVKRTGEKVFLECVQDMDHENMFWYRQDPGLGLRLIYFSYDVKMKEKGDIPEGYSVSREKKERFSLILESASTNQTSMYLCASSQSGTVGNTIYFGEGSWLTVV.

The genes are TRBV20-1 and TRBJ2-1, with 7 bases identical to TRBD2. The CDR3 length is 16 residues. Germline CDR1 is DFQATT and CDR2 is SNEGSKA (reference sequence). The ends lost 7 bases at V and 9 bases at J; junction bases unmatched: 21. The CDR3 bases are TGCAGTGTTAGTATGTCGGGGACTAATTCAGAGGGTGAGCAGTTCTTC. Protein product: CSVSMSGTNSEGEQFF.

This rearrangement joins TRBV28 to TRBJ2-1, with 11 bases aligning to TRBD2. The CDR3 consists of 15 residues. In germline, CDR1 is MDHEN, CDR2 SYDVKM. The V segment lost 6 bases and the J segment 0 bases; nucleotides outside the gene matches: 1. The CDR3 protein is CASRTSGSSYNEQFF. CDR3 coding DNA: TGTGCCAGCAGAACTAGCGGGAGCTCCTACAATGAGCAGTTCTTC.

This rearrangement joins TRBV5-5 to TRBJ2-5; 7 bases align to TRBD2. Germline V gene data show CDR1 as SGHKS and CDR2 as YYEKEE (reference sequence). This CDR3 contains 16 residues. Trimming removed 4 bases from V and 1 base from J; junction bases left unmatched: 10. The chain's CDR3 is CASSPGWGEGQETQYF. The CDR3 region has the DNA TGTGCCAGCAGCCCCGGATGGGGGGAGGGCCAAGAGACCCAGTACTTC.

The CDR3 DNA reads as TGTGCCAGTAGTATCCGGACAGGGGGCGGTTACGAGCAGTACTTC. This gives the protein CASSIRTGGGYEQYF. The chain joins TRBV19 to TRBJ2-7, with TRBD1 matching over 11 bases. There are 15 residues in the CDR3. Per germline, CDR1 LNHDA and CDR2 SQIVND (reference sequence). V was pared by 3 bases and J by 4 bases, with 5 bases of the junction left unmatched. Drawing the rest from reference TRBV19 and TRBJ2-7, the complete variable domain is DGGITQSPKYLFRKEGQNVTLSCEQNLNHDAMYWYRQDPGQGLRLIYYSQIVNDFQKGDIAEGYSVSREKKESFPLTVTSAQKNPTAFYLCASSIRTGGGYEQYFGPGTRLTVT.

This clone was seen a few times. V gene TRBV10-2 combines with J gene TRBJ2-1, with unresolved D. The CDR3 covers 12 residues. The germline V gene encodes CDR1 WSHSY and CDR2 SAAADI. V gave up 8 bases and J gave up 9 bases, with 14 bases separating them. The CDR3, as DNA: TGCGCCAGCGAATTAGCTGGCGCTGAGCAGTTCTTC. This sequence encodes CASELAGAEQFF.

V is TRBV5-6 and J is TRBJ1-2; a weak D match, TRBD1 (6 bases). This CDR3 contains 15 residues. Germline V gene lookup returns CDR1 SGHDT and CDR2 YYEEEE. V lost 3 bases, J lost 4 bases, and 16 bases lay in between. CDR3: CASSSWGGRGYGYTF. The CDR3 nucleotides are TGTGCCAGCAGCTCCTGGGGGGGCCGTGGCTATGGCTACACCTTC.

This clone was seen a handful of times. The chain joins TRBV15 to TRBJ2-1; 7 bases are a match to TRBD2. The CDR3 runs to 12 residues. Germline trimming cut 3 bases from V and 9 bases from J; bases unmatched to any gene: 2. Germline assignment: CDR1 LNHNV and CDR2 YYDKDF (reference sequence). The CDR3 here is CATSRTSSEQFF. The CDR3 region has the DNA TGTGCCACCAGCAGGACTAGCTCTGAGCAGTTCTTC.

This chain joins TRBV19 and TRBJ2-7; 9 bases align to TRBD1. V gave up 6 bases and J gave up 2 bases; unmatched junction bases: 5. CDR1 is LNHDA and CDR2 is SQIVND in the germline V gene (reference sequence). This CDR3 is built from 14 residues. This CDR3 reads CASRPRQGAYEQYF. As DNA, the CDR3 is TGTGCCAGTAGACCACGACAGGGGGCCTACGAGCAGTACTTC.

Only a few counts were recorded for this clone. V gene TRBV7-2 combines with J gene TRBJ2-2, with D uncertain. The CDR3 spans 15 residues. V was clipped by 5 bases and J by 3 bases, with 13 bases between them. Per the germline V gene, CDR1 is SGHTA and CDR2 is FQGNSA. The CDR3 DNA reads as TGTGCCAGCAGCCAGTCGAGAGGAGACACCGGGGAGCTGTTTTTT. Its translation: CASSQSRGDTGELFF.

The chain is built from TRBV7-8 and TRBJ1-3; D not resolved. Per the germline V gene, CDR1 is SGHVS and CDR2 is FQNEAQ. Trimming shortened V by 2 bases and J by 1 base, and 9 bases separated the two germline ends. The CDR3 contains 15 residues. CDR3 protein: CASSLRGLSGNTIYF. Written as DNA, the CDR3 is TGTGCCAGCAGCTTAAGAGGGTTATCTGGAAACACCATATATTTT.

The chain is built from TRBV6-4 and TRBJ1-6; 8 nucleotides align to TRBD1. The germline V gene encodes CDR1 MRHNA and CDR2 SNTAGT. V shed 5 bases and J 3 bases; nucleotides not matched to a gene: 9. The CDR3 sequence is 17 residues long. The CDR3, as DNA: TGTGCCAGCAGTACCTCCGGGACAGGCCTCTATAATTCACCCCTCCACTTT. Encoded protein: CASSTSGTGLYNSPLHF.

The CDR3 bases are TGTGCCTGGAGCACAGGGGATCAACAGCCCCAGCATTTT. Protein sequence: CAWSTGDQQPQHF. The genes are TRBV30 and TRBJ1-5, with 7 bases identical to TRBD1. After removal of 3 bases from V and 7 bases from J, the junction contained 6 bases not matched to a gene. Per the germline V gene, CDR1 is GTSNPN and CDR2 is SVGIG (reference sequence). The CDR3 length is 13 residues.

Comment on this clone: Within the sample, other DNA sequences also encode this same CDR3. The chain has TRBV5-4 and TRBJ2-2, with 7 positions matching TRBD2. V gave up 10 bases and J gave up 5 bases; unmatched junction bases: 11. This CDR3 has 14 amino acids. Germline CDR1 reads SGHNT; CDR2 reads YYREEE (reference sequence). CDR3 coding DNA: TGTGCCGGGCGGGGGACCGGGGGGACCGGGGAGCTGTTTTTT. Its translation is CAGRGTGGTGELFF.

The genes are TRBV2 and TRBJ2-2; 10 nucleotides line up with TRBD2. The CDR3 is 15 amino acids. Looked up from germline, CDR1 is SNHLY and CDR2 is FYNNEI. J lost 8 bases, V lost 7 bases, and 10 bases had no gene match. CDR3 residues: CASNLLAGEVGELFF. The CDR3 DNA sequence: TGTGCCAGCAATCTCCTAGCGGGAGAGGTTGGGGAGCTGTTTTTT.

This clone was seen a handful of times. J is TRBJ2-1 and V is TRBV19, with 10 positions matching TRBD1. The CDR3 loop spans 16 amino acids. Germline CDR1 reads LNHDA; CDR2 reads SQIVND (reference sequence). With V trimmed by 1 base and J by 5 bases, 5 bases remained unmatched. The CDR3 DNA sequence: TGTGCCAGTAGTATAGTGCGGACAGGGGGGAACAATGAGCAGTTCTTC. Translation gives CASSIVRTGGNNEQFF. Full variable domain (remainder filled in from reference TRBV19 and TRBJ2-1): DGGITQSPKYLFRKEGQNVTLSCEQNLNHDAMYWYRQDPGQGLRLIYYSQIVNDFQKGDIAEGYSVSREKKESFPLTVTSAQKNPTAFYLCASSIVRTGGNNEQFFGPGTRLTVL.

The chain carries TRBV7-9 and TRBJ2-1; 7 bases are a match to TRBD2. Germline V gene data show CDR1 as SEHNR and CDR2 as FQNEAQ (reference sequence). The length of the CDR3 is 16 residues. V shed 4 bases, J shed 3 bases, and the junction held 9 bases outside the gene matches. CDR3 amino acids: CASSSSSGGFYNEQFF. CDR3 DNA sequence: TGTGCCAGCAGCTCCTCTAGCGGTGGATTCTACAATGAGCAGTTCTTC.

This clone was seen more than once but under ten times. The rearrangement links TRBV28 to TRBJ1-2; maybe TRBD1 (5 bases). The CDR3 is made up of 15 amino acids. The germline gives CDR1 MDHEN, CDR2 SYDVKM. V lost 2 bases, J lost 4 bases, and 14 bases lay in between. CDR3 DNA: TGTGCCAGCAGTTTAGGGGGGGGTTTGGGCTATGGCTACACCTTC. Residues: CASSLGGGLGYGYTF.

This chain joins TRBV7-3 and TRBJ2-2, with 7 bases lining up with TRBD2. The V and J ends lost 5 bases and 8 bases, in that order; junction bases with no gene match: 11. Germline V gene lookup returns CDR1 SGHTA and CDR2 FQGTGA. The length of the CDR3 is 15 residues. CDR3 sequence (DNA): TGTGCCAGCAGCCTAGGACTGGCGGGAGTAGGGGAGCTGTTTTTT. The encoded protein is CASSLGLAGVGELFF.

This chain uses TRBV3-1 (or the pseudogene TRBV3-2) with TRBJ1-1, with D possibly TRBD1 on 6 matching bases. The CDR3 sequence is 13 residues long. V lost 3 bases, J lost 5 bases, and 10 bases lay in between. CDR1 LGHDT and CDR2 YNNKEL come from the germline V gene (reference sequence). The CDR3 DNA sequence: TGTGCCAGCAGCCAGTCAGGGGTGACTGAAGCTTTCTTT. Its protein product is CASSQSGVTEAFF.

The V gene is TRBV3-1 (or the pseudogene TRBV3-2), the J gene TRBJ1-2, with 8 bases lining up with TRBD1. Germline lookup yields CDR1 LGHDT and CDR2 YNNKEL (reference sequence). This CDR3 contains 14 residues. V dropped 2 bases and J dropped 7; count of bases not matched to a gene: 6. DNA for the CDR3: TGTGCCAGCAGCCAAATGGACAGGGAGTCTGGCTACACCTTC. Protein: CASSQMDRESGYTF.

Only a few counts were recorded for this clone. The chain is built from TRBV3-1 (or the pseudogene TRBV3-2) and TRBJ1-6, with TRBD1 as a possible D gene (6 bases). This CDR3 has 16 amino acids. The V end lost 1 base, the J end lost 7 bases, and 14 bases lay between the germline ends. Germline V CDR1 and CDR2: LGHDT, YNNKEL (reference sequence). The CDR3, as DNA: TGTGCCAGCAGCCAAGTTCGGGGAGGGACAAATTCACCCCTCCACTTT. Translation gives CASSQVRGGTNSPLHF.

This clone was counted a few times. The V call is TRBV28, the J call TRBJ2-7; 14 bases line up with TRBD2. The CDR3 is 16 amino acids. Germline loops: CDR1 MDHEN, CDR2 SYDVKM. Losses at the gene ends were 2 bases for V and 6 bases for J; bases not matched to a gene: 6. This CDR3 is CASSLGGTSGRGEQYF. CDR3 coding DNA: TGTGCCAGCAGTTTAGGCGGGACTAGCGGGAGAGGCGAGCAGTACTTC.

The CDR3 reads CASGQGQNQPQHF. CDR3 coding DNA: TGTGCCAGCGGACAGGGGCAAAATCAGCCCCAGCATTTT. The V and J genes are TRBV3-1 (or the pseudogene TRBV3-2) and TRBJ1-5; 9 bases match TRBD1. Per germline, CDR1 LGHDT and CDR2 YNNKEL (reference sequence). After removal of 8 bases from V and 4 bases from J, the junction contained 3 bases not matched to a gene. CDR3 length: 13 amino acids.